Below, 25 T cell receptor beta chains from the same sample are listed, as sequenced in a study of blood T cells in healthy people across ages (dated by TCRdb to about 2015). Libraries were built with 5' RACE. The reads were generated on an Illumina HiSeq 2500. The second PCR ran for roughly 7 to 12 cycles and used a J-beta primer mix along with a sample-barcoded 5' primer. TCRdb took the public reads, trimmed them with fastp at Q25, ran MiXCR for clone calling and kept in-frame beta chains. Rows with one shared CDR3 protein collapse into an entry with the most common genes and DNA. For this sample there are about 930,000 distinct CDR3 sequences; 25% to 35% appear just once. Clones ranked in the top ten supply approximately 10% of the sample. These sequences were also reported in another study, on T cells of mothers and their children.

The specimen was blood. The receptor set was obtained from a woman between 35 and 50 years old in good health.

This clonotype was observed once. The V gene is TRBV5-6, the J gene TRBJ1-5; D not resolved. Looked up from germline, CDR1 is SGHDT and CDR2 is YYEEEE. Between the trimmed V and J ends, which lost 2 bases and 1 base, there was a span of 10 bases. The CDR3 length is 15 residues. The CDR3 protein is CASSFRSRSNQPQHF. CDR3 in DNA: TGTGCCAGCAGCTTCCGATCCCGCAGCAATCAGCCCCAGCATTTT.

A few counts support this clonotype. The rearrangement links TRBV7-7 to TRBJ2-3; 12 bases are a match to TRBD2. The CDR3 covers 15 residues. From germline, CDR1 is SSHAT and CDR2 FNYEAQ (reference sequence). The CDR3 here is CTSSPSGGASDTQYF. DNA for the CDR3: TGTACTAGCAGCCCTAGCGGGGGGGCTTCAGATACGCAGTATTTT.

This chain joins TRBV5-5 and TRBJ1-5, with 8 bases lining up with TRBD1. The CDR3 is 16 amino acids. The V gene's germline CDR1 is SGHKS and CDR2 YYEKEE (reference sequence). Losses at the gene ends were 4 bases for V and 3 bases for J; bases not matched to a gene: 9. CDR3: CASSQGQGWDNQPQHF. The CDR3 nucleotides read TGTGCCAGCAGCCAAGGACAGGGATGGGACAATCAGCCCCAGCATTTT.

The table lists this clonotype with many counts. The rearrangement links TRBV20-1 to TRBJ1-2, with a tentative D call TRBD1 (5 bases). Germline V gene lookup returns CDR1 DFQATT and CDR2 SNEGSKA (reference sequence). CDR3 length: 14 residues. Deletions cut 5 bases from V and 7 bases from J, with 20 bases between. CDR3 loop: CSADPGTQQIGYTF. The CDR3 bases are TGCAGTGCTGATCCCGGGACGCAGCAAATTGGCTACACCTTC.

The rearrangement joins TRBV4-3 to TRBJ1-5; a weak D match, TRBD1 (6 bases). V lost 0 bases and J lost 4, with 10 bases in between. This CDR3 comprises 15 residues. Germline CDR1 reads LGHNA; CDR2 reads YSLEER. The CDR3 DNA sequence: TGCGCCAGCAGCCAAGATCTCCAGGGGAATCAGCCCCAGCATTTT. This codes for CASSQDLQGNQPQHF.

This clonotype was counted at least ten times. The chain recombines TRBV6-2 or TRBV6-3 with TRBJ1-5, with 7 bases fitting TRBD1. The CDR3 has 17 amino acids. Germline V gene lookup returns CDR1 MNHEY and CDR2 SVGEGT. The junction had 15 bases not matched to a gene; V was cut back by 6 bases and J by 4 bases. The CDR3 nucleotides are TGTGCCAGCAGCCCACCCCGGACAGGTTCGGGGAATCAGCCCCAGCATTTT. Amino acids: CASSPPRTGSGNQPQHF.

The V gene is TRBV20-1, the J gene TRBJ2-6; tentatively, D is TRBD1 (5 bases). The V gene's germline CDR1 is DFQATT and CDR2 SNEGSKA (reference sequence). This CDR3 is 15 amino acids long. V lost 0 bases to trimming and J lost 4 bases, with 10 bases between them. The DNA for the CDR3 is TGCAGTGCTAGAGAGGGGCAGAGAGGGGCCAACGTCCTGACTTTC. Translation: CSAREGQRGANVLTF.

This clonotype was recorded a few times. CDR3 sequence reads: CASSFPSGAPSTDTQYF. CDR3 bases: TGTGCCAGCAGTTTTCCTAGCGGGGCCCCTAGCACAGATACGCAGTATTTT. This sequence joins TRBV12-3 or TRBV12-4 and TRBJ2-3; 9 nucleotides agree with TRBD2. The CDR3 has 17 amino acids. J gave up 0 bases and V 3 bases, and 7 bases lay outside the gene matches.

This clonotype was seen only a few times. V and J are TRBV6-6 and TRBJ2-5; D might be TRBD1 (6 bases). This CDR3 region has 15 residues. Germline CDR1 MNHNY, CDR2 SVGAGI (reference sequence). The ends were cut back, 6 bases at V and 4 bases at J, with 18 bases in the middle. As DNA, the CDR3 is TGTGCCAGCAGCTTACTCAGGGGCGAGCGAGAGACCCAGTACTTC. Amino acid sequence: CASSLLRGERETQYF.

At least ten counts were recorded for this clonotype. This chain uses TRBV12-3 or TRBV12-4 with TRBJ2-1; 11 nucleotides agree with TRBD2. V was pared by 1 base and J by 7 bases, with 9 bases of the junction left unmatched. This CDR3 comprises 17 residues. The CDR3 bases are TGTGCCAGCAGTTTAGGTAGCGGGGGGGCGAGGAGGAATGAGCAGTTCTTC. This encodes CASSLGSGGARRNEQFF.

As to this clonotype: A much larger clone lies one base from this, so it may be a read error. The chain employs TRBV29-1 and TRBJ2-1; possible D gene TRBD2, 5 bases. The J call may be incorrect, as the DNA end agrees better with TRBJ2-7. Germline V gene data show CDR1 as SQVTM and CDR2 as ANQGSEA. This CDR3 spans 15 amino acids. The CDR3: CSVDSAQSSYNEQYF. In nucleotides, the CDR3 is TGCAGCGTTGATAGCGCTCAAAGCTCCTACAATGAGCAGTACTTC.

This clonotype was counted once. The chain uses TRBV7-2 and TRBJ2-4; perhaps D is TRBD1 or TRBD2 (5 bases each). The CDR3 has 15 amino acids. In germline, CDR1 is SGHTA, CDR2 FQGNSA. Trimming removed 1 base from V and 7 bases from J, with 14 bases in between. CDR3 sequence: CASSLVAGTSNIQYF. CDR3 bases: TGTGCCAGCAGCTTAGTGGCAGGGACCTCGAACATTCAGTACTTC.

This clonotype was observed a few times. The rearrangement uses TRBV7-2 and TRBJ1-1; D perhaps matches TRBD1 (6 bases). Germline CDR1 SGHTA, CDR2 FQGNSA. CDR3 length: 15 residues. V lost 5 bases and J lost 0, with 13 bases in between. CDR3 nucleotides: TGTGCCAGCAGCCCCCATACAGGGATGAACACTGAAGCTTTCTTT. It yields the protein CASSPHTGMNTEAFF.

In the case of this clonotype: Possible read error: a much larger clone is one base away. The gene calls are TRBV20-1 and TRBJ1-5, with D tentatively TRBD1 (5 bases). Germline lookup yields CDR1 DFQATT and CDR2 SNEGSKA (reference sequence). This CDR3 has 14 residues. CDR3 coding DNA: TGCAGTGCTATCCCGGGGGATAGCAATCGGCCCCAGCATTTT. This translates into CSAIPGDSNRPQHF.

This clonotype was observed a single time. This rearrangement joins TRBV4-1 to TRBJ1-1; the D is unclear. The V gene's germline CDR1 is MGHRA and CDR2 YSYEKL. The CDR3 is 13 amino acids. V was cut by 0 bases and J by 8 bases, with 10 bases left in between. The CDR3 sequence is CASSQDTLYEAFF. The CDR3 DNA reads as TGCGCCAGCAGCCAAGATACCCTATACGAAGCTTTCTTT.

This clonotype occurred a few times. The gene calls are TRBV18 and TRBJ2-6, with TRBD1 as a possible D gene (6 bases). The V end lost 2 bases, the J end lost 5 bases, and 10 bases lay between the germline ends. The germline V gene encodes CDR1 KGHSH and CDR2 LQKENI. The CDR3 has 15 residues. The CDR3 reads CASSPGGQRANVLTF. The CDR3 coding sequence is TGTGCCAGCTCACCAGGGGGCCAGAGGGCCAACGTCCTGACTTTC.

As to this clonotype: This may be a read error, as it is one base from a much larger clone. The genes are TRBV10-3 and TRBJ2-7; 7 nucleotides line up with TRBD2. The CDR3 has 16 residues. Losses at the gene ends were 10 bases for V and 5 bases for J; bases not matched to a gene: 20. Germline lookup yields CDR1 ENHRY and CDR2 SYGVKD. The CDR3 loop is CATKTSTGLTGDEQYF. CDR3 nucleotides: TGTGCCACCAAAACCTCCACGGGACTAACGGGGGACGAGCAGTACTTC.

In DNA form, the CDR3 reads TGTGCCAGCAGACCAGGGACAGATAGCAATCAGCCCCAGCATTTT. Its translation: CASRPGTDSNQPQHF. The chain couples TRBV6-6 to TRBJ1-5; 7 bases are shared with TRBD1. CDR1 MNHNY and CDR2 SVGAGI come from the germline V gene (reference sequence). V gave up 6 bases and J gave up 0 bases; unmatched junction bases: 5. This CDR3 comprises 15 residues.

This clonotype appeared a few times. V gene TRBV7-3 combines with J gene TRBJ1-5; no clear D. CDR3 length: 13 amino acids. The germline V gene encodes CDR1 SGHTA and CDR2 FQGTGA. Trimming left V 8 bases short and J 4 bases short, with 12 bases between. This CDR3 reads CASPQRVNQPQHF. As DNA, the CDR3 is TGTGCCAGCCCTCAGAGGGTTAATCAGCCCCAGCATTTT.

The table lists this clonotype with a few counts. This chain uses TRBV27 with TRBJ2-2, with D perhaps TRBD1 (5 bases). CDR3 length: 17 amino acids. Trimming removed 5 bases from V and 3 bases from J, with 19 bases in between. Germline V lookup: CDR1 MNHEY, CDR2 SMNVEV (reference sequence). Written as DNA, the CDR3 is TGTGCCAGCAGTCCGACTTACAGGCGGCTAGACACCGGGGAGCTGTTTTTT. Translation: CASSPTYRRLDTGELFF.

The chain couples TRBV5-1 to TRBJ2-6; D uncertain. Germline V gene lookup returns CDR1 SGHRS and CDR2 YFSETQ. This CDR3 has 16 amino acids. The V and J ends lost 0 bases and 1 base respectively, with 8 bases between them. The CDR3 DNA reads TGCGCCAGCAGCTTGGAGGGCGAGTCTGGGGCCAACGTCCTGACTTTC. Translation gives CASSLEGESGANVLTF.

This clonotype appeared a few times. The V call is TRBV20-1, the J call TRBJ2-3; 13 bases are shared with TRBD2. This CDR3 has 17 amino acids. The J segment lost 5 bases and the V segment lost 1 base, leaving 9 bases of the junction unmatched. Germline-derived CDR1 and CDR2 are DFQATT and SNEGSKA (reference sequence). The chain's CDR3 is CSARAFRTSGGRDTQYF. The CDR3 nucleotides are TGCAGTGCTAGAGCCTTCCGGACTAGCGGGGGCCGAGATACGCAGTATTTT.

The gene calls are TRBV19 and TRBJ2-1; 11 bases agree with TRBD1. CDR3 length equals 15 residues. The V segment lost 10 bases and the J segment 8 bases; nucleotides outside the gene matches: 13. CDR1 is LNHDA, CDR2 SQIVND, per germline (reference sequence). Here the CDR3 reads CATKRGTGGVDEQFF. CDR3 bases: TGTGCCACAAAAAGGGGGACAGGGGGTGTGGATGAGCAGTTCTTC.

In DNA form, the CDR3 reads TGTGCCAGCAGTCCCGCGGACAGGGGAGGCAATCAGCCCCAGCATTTT. As protein: CASSPADRGGNQPQHF. The chain recombines TRBV12-3 or TRBV12-4 with TRBJ1-5; 9 bases align to TRBD1. V was clipped by 5 bases and J by 2 bases; unmatched bases: 7. CDR3 length: 16 residues.

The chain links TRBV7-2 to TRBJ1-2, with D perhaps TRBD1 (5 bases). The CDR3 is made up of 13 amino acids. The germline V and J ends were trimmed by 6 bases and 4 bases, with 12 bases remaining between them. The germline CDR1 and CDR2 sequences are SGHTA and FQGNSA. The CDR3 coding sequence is TGTGCCAGCAGTCCCGGGGCCGTCTATGGCTACACCTTC. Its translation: CASSPGAVYGYTF.